These 5 T cell receptor beta chains originate from one sample sequenced in a study of T cells in Graves' hyperthyroidism and ophthalmopathy. Researchers took RNA transcripts and amplified the TCR beta CDR3 regions from them. TCR CDR3 regions were first amplified by RT-PCR with HTBI primers. From the multiplex PCR reads, TCRdb called clonotypes with MiXCR, one entry per CDR3 protein. The data hold about 96,000 distinct CDR3 sequences, with over 50% observed a single time. Sequencing was carried out using blood. The receptors derive from a woman between 40 and 50 years old with Graves' hyperthyroidism.

There are many counts of this clonotype. The CDR3 region has the DNA TGCAGTGCTGCCCGGCTGGGGGGGTGGGCCCAGTACTTC. Protein product: CSAARLGGWAQYF. The V and J genes are TRBV20-1 and TRBJ2-5, with 7 bases matching TRBD2. The V and J ends lost 5 bases and 9 bases, in that order; junction bases with no gene match: 12. Germline values: CDR1 DFQATT, CDR2 SNEGSKA (reference sequence). This CDR3 has 13 residues.

This clonotype is a singleton in its sample. This chain links TRBV5-1 with TRBJ2-7, with 8 nucleotides matching TRBD1. The CDR3 has 15 residues. Germline-derived CDR1 and CDR2 are SGHRS and YFSETQ. V shed 4 bases and J 1 base; nucleotides not matched to a gene: 7. The CDR3 region is CASSGTGPSSYEQYF. The DNA of the CDR3 is TGCGCCAGCAGCGGGACAGGACCGTCATCCTACGAGCAGTACTTC.

This clonotype showed up many times. The V and J genes are TRBV7-3 and TRBJ2-2, with D perhaps being TRBD1 or TRBD2 (5 bases each). CDR1 is SGHTA and CDR2 is FQGTGA in the germline V gene. Trimming left V 4 bases short and J 2 bases short, with 14 bases between. The CDR3 consists of 16 residues. The CDR3 nucleotides are TGTGCCAGCAGCTCAGCAGGGACGGTAAACACCGGGGAGCTGTTTTTT. Encoded protein: CASSSAGTVNTGELFF.

This clonotype has a count of ten or more. The CDR3, as DNA: TGTGCCAGTAGTAGCGGGGACCGGGACACCGGGGAGCTGTTTTTT. It codes for CASSSGDRDTGELFF. This sequence joins TRBV19 and TRBJ2-2, with D possibly TRBD2 on 6 matching bases. Germline lookup yields CDR1 LNHDA and CDR2 SQIVND (reference sequence). Trimming removed 4 bases from V and 3 bases from J, with 12 bases in between. The CDR3 spans 15 residues.

This clonotype was detected ten times or more. The rearrangement joins TRBV5-6 to TRBJ1-5; TRBD1 aligns across 7 bases. CDR3 length: 14 residues. The J segment lost 5 bases and the V segment lost 3 bases, leaving 5 bases of the junction unmatched. The germline V gene has CDR1 SGHDT and CDR2 YYEEEE. The CDR3, as DNA: TGTGCCAGCAGCTGGGGGACAGATCATCAGCCCCAGCATTTT. Translation: CASSWGTDHQPQHF. Combining the CDR3 with reference TRBV5-6 and TRBJ1-5 gives the whole variable domain DAGVTQSPTHLIKTRGQQVTLRCSPKSGHDTVSWYQQALGQGPQFIFQYYEEEERQRGNFPDRFSGHQFPNYSSELNVNALLLGDSALYLCASSWGTDHQPQHFGDGTRLSIL.